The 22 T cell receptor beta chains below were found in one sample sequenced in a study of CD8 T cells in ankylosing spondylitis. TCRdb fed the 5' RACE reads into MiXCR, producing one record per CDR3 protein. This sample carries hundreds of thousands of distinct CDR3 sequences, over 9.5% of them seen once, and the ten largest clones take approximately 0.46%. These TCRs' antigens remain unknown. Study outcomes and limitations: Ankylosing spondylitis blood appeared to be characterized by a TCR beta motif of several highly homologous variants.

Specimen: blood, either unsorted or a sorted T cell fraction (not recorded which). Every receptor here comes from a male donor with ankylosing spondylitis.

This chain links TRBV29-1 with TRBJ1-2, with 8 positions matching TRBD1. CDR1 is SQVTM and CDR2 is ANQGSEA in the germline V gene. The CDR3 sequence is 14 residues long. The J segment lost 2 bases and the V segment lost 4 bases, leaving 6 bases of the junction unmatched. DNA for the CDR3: TGCAGCGTTGGGGGCAGGGGGCTCAACTATGGCTACACCTTC. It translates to CSVGGRGLNYGYTF.

The CDR3 protein is CASSLFTGLDYGYTF. For the CDR3, the DNA is TGCGCCAGCAGCTTGTTTACAGGTCTAGACTATGGCTACACCTTC. The genes are TRBV5-1 and TRBJ1-2; a possible D gene is TRBD1 (5 bases). Germline CDR1 and CDR2: SGHRS and YFSETQ. With 1 base removed from V and 3 bases from J, the gap between germline ends came to 13 bases. This CDR3 contains 15 residues.

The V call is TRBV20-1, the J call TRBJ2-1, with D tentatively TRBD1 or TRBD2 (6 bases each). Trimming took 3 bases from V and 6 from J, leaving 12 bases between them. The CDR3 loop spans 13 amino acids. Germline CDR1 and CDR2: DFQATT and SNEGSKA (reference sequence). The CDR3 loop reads CSASGGASNEQFF. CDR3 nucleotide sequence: TGCAGTGCTAGCGGGGGCGCCTCCAATGAGCAGTTCTTC.

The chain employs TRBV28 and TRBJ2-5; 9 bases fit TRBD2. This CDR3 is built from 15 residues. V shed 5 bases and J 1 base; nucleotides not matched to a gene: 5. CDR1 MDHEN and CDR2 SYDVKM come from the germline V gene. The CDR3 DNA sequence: TGTGCCAGCAGTAACCCGGGACTAGCCCAAGAGACCCAGTACTTC. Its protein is CASSNPGLAQETQYF.

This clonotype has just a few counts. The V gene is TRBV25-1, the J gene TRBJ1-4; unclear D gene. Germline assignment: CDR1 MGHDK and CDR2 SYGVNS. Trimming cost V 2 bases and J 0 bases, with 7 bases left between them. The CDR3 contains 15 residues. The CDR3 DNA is TGTGCCAGCAGTGAAGGGCCGGCAACTAATGAAAAACTGTTTTTT. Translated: CASSEGPATNEKLFF.

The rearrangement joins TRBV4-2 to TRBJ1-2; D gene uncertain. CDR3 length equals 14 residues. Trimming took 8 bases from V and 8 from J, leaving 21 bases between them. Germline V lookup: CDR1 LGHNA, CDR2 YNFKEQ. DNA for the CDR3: TGTGCCAGCGGGCCTCGGGCCGACCCTTTGGGCTACACCTTC. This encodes CASGPRADPLGYTF.

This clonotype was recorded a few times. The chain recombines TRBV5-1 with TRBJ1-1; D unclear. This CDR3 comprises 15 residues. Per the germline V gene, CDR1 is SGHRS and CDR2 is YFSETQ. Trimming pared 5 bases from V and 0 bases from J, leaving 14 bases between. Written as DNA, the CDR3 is TGCGCCAGCAGGCCCCAGGAGACACTGAACACTGAAGCTTTCTTT. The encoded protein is CASRPQETLNTEAFF.

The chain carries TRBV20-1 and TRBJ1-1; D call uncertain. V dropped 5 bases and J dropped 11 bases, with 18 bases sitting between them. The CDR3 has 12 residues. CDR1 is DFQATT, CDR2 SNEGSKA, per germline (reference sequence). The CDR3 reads CSALGSWIGAFF. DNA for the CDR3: TGCAGTGCTTTAGGTTCCTGGATTGGGGCTTTCTTT.

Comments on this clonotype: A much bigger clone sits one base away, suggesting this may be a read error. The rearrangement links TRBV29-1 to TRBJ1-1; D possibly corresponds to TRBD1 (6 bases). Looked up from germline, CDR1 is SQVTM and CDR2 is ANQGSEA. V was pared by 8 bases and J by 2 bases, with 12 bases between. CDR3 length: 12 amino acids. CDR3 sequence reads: CSLGHLNTEAFF. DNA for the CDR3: TGCAGCTTGGGACACCTCAACACTGAAGCTTTCTTT.

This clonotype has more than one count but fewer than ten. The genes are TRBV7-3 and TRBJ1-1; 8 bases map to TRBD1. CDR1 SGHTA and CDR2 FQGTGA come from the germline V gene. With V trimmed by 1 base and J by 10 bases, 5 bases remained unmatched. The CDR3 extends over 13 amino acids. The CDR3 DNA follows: TGTGCCAGCAGCTTAAACAGGGGGTATGGAGCTTTCTTT. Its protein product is CASSLNRGYGAFF.

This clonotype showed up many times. CDR3 sequence (DNA): TGTGCCAGCAGTTTAATTACTGGCTACGAGCAGTACTTC. This codes for CASSLITGYEQYF. The chain joins TRBV12-3 or TRBV12-4 to TRBJ2-7, with D unclear. CDR3 size: 13 residues. Trimming removed 2 bases at V and 3 bases at J, with 8 bases between.

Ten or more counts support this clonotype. The CDR3, as DNA: TGCGCCAGCAGCTGGGGACTGAACTATGGCTACACCTTC. Translation: CASSWGLNYGYTF. The rearrangement joins TRBV5-1 to TRBJ1-2; a weak D match, TRBD1 (5 bases). Trimming took 3 bases from V and 2 from J, leaving 8 bases between them. The CDR3 contains 13 residues. Germline assignment: CDR1 SGHRS and CDR2 YFSETQ.

CDR3 in DNA: TGTGCCAGCAGTTACTTTCAGGGGGGCAGGCTGTTTTTT. Translated: CASSYFQGGRLFF. The chain couples TRBV6-5 to TRBJ1-4, with 7 bases lining up with TRBD1. V shed 1 base and J 14 bases; nucleotides not matched to a gene: 7. The CDR3 extends over 13 amino acids. Germline V gives CDR1 MNHEY, CDR2 SVGAGI.

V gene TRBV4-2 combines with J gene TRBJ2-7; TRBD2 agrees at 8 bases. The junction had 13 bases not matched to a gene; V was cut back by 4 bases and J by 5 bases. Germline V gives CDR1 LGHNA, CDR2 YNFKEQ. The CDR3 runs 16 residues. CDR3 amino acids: CASSPLFGRATHEQYF. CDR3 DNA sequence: TGTGCCAGCAGCCCTCTCTTCGGGAGGGCCACCCACGAGCAGTACTTC.

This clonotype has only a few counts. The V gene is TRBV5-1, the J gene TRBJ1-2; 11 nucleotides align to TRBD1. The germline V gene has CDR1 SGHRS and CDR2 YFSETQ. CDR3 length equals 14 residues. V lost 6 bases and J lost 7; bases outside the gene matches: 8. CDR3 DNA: TGCGCCAGCAACCTGGACAGGGGGCTAGGTGGCTACACCTTC. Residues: CASNLDRGLGGYTF.

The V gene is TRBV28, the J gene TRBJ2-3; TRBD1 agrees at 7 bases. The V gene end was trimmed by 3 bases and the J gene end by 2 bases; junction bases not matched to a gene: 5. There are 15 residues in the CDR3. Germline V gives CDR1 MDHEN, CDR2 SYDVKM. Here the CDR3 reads CASSLQTGATDTQYF. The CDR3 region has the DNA TGTGCCAGCAGTTTGCAAACAGGGGCCACAGATACGCAGTATTTT.

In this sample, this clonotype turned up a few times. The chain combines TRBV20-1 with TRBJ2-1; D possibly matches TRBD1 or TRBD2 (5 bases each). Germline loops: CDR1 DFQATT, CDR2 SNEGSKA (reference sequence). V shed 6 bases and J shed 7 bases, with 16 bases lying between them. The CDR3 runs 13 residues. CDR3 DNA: TGCAGTGCCGAGGGGAGCCTGTGGAATGAGCAGTTCTTC. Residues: CSAEGSLWNEQFF.

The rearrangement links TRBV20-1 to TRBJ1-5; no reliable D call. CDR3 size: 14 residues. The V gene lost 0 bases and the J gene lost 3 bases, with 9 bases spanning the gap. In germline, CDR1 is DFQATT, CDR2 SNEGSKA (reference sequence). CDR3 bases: TGCAGTGCTAGAGATCTAGGCACCAATCAGCCCCAGCATTTT. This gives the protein CSARDLGTNQPQHF.

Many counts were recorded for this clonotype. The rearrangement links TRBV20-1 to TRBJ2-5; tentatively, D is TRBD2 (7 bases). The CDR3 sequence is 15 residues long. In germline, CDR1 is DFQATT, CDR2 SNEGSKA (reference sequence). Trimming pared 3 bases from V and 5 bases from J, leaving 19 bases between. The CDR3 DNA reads TGCAGTGCTAGCAGGCGGGGGACACAAGGGGAGACCCAGTACTTC. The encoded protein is CSASRRGTQGETQYF.

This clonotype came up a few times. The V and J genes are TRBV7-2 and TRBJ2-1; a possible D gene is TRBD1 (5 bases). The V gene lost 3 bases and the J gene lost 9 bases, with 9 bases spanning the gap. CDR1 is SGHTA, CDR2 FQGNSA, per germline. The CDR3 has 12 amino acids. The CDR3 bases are TGTGCCAGCAGCTTCGCTAGGGGTGAGCAGTTCTTC. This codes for CASSFARGEQFF.

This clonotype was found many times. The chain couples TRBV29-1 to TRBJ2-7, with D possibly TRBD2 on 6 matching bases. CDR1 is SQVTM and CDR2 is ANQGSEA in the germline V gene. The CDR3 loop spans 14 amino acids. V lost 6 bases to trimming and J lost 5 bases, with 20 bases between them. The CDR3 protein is CSVNSGSWRDEQYF. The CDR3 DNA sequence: TGCAGCGTCAACTCGGGATCTTGGAGGGACGAGCAGTACTTC.

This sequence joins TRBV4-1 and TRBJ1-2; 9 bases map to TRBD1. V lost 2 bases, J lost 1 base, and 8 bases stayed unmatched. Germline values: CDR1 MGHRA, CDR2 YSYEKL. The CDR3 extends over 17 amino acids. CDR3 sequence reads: CASSQPGTGSNNYGYTF. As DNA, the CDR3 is TGCGCCAGCAGCCAACCTGGGACAGGGAGCAATAACTATGGCTACACCTTC.